The clone carrying this T cell receptor beta chain was detected once. What it binds is not known. This sample is part of a study of cytomegalovirus exposure and HLA in healthy donors. Study-level findings and limits: Earlier results showed most TCR beta V segments being productive about 87% or about 30% of the time.

The PCR ran on 60 Vbeta and 13 Jbeta primers. Profiling relied on immunoSEQ multiplex PCR, and the TCRdb table lists in-frame clones only, not all of them. The table lists about 200,000 clones, around 75% of them singletons, with approximately 0.4% in the top ten. The junction had 7 bases not matched to a gene; V was cut back by 7 bases and J by 4 bases. Germline V gives CDR1 SGHRS, CDR2 YFSETQ. The CDR3 is 13 residues long. The source of this sequence is a male donor in good health and CMV-seropositive. Sequenced: PBMCs. The genes are TRBV5-1 and TRBJ2-5; 7 bases align to TRBD2. The CDR3 nucleotides read TGCGCCAGCGGTGCGGGAGCCGGAGAGACCCAGTACTTC. Translated: CASGAGAGETQYF. The whole variable domain, filled in from reference TRBV5-1 and TRBJ2-5, reads KAGVTQTPRYLIKTRGQQVTLSCSPISGHRSVSWYQQTPGQGLQFLFEYFSETQRNKGNFPGRFSGRQFSNSRSEMNVSTLELGDSALYLCASGAGAGETQYFGPGTRLLVL.